This TCR beta chain is from a study of blood T cell repertoires in COVID-19. Study background: COVID-19 samples collected from the United States, Italy and Spain covered acute and convalescent phases. Nucleic acid was either cDNA or gDNA, and it came from T cells, B-cell-depleted T cells, or PBMCs.

In the study's own analysis: From reference gene primer amplification, estimates of nucleated cell counts were derived. Clones were read by immunoSEQ multiplex PCR, and TCRdb kept only the in-frame ones, dropping some. V, J and clone size were drawn from that table, and D and trimming were deduced from the DNA. The sample lists approximately 21,000 clones; 83% were seen once. The CDR3 extends over 16 amino acids. Germline V gives CDR1 SGHRS, CDR2 YFSETQ. The V end was cut by 4 bases, the J end by 4 bases, with 20 bases between. The chain uses TRBV5-1 and TRBJ1-2; D might be TRBD1 (5 bases). What was sequenced was peripheral blood. The sequence came from a human donor in a cohort sampled during active COVID-19. CDR3 amino acids: CASSRSTAPTRYGYTF. CDR3 nucleotide sequence: TGCGCCAGCAGCCGTTCGACAGCCCCCACTCGCTATGGCTACACCTTC.